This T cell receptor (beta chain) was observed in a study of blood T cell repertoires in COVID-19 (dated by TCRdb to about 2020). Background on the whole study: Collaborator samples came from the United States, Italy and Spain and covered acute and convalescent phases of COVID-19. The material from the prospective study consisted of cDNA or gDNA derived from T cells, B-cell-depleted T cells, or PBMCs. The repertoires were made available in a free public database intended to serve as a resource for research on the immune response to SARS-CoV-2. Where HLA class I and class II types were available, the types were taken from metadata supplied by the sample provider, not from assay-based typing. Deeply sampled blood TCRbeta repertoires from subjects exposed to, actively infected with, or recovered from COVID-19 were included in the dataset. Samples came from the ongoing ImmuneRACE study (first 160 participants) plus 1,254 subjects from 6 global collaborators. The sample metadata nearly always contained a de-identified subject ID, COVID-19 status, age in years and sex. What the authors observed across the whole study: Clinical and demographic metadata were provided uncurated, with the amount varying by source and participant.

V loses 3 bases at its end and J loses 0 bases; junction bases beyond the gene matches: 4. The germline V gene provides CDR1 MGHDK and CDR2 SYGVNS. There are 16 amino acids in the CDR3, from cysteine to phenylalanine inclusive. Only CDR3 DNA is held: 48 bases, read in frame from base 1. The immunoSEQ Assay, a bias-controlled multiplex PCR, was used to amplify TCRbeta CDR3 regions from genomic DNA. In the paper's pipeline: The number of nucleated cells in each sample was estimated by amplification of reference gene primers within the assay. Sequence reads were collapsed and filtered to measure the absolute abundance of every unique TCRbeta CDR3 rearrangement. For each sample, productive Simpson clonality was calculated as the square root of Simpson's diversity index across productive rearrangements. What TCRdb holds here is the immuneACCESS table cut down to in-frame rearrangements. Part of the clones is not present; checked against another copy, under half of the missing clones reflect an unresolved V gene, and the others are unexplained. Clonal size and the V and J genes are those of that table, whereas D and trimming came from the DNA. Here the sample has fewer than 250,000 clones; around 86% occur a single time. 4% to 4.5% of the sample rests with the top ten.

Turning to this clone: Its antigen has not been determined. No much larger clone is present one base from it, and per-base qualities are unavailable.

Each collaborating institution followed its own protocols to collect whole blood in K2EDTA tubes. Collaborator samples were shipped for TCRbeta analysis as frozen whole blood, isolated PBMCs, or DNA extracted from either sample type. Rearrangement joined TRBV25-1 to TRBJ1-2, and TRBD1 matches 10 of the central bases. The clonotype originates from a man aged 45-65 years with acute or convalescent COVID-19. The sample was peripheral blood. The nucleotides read TGTGCCAGCAGTGAGTGGGGGACAGGGGCTAACTATGGCTACACCTTC. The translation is CASSEWGTGANYGYTF.